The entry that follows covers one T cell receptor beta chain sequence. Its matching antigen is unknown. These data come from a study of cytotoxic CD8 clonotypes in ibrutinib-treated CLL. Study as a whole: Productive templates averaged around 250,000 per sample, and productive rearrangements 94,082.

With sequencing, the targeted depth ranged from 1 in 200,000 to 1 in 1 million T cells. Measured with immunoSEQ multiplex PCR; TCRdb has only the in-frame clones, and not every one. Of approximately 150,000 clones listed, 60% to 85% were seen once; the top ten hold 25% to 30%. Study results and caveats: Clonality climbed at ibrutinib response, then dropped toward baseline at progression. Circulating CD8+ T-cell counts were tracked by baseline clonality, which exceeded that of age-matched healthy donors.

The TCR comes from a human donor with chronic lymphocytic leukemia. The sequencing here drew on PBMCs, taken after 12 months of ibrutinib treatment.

DNA of the CDR3: TGCGCCAGCAGTGAGCCGCGACTAGCGGGAGGGCCGAAAGATACGCAGTATTTT. Translation gives CASSEPRLAGGPKDTQYF. This sequence joins TRBV10-2 and TRBJ2-3, with 14 bases matching TRBD2. The germline V gene encodes CDR1 WSHSY and CDR2 SAAADI. J was trimmed by 5 bases and V by 2 bases; bases with no gene match: 9. CDR3 size: 18 residues.